The 7 T cell receptor beta chains listed next were all sequenced from one sample in a study of spatial heterogeneity in lung cancer (dated by TCRdb to about 2019). Per the publication, the time point label means: sample taken at primary tumor resection. Whole RNA extracted from tumor and nontumor lung tissue, or from cryopreserved PBMC samples, was used for TCR sequencing without cell sorting. Preparation of the library involved 5' RACE. Sequencer: NextSeq 500. The raw public reads went through TCRdb reprocessing: fastp at Q25, MiXCR clone calling, in-frame beta chains kept. Each CDR3 protein appears once, grouped with its most common genes and DNA. In all, the sample holds about 18,000 distinct CDR3 sequences, and about 20% of those were seen once. Over 13% of the sample goes to the ten largest clones. Specimen: PBMCs, collected at surgery. Receptor source: a male donor with early-stage non-small cell lung cancer.

In this sample, this clonotype turned up many times. The chain joins TRBV7-9 to TRBJ2-7; either TRBD1 or TRBD2 may supply D (5 bases each). The CDR3 length is 14 residues. CDR1 and CDR2 from the germline V gene are SEHNR and FQNEAQ (reference sequence). V was trimmed by 4 bases and J by 2 bases, leaving 12 bases between them. The CDR3 nucleotides read TGTGCCAGCAGCTCCGGGACGGAGCCCTACGAGCAGTACTTC. This sequence encodes CASSSGTEPYEQYF.

The chain is built from TRBV6-1 and TRBJ1-5, with unresolved D. Germline CDR1 MNHNS, CDR2 SASEGT. Deletions cut 8 bases from V and 5 bases from J, with 13 bases between. The CDR3 spans 13 residues. The CDR3 DNA is TGTGCCAGCGGTCGTTGGGTTGATCAGCCCCAGCATTTT. This codes for CASGRWVDQPQHF.

This clonotype was counted between two and nine times. This chain connects TRBV9 to TRBJ2-7; D may correspond to TRBD1 or TRBD2 (5 bases each). V shed 0 bases and J shed 5 bases, with 12 bases lying between them. CDR3 length: 14 residues. The germline V gene has CDR1 SGDLS and CDR2 YYNGEE. The CDR3 bases are TGTGCCAGCAGCGTAGATGTCGGGACGGACGAGCAGTACTTC. Translation: CASSVDVGTDEQYF.

V gene TRBV4-1 combines with J gene TRBJ2-7, with D uncertain. The germline gives CDR1 MGHRA, CDR2 YSYEKL. With 1 base removed from V and 1 base from J, the gap between germline ends came to 8 bases. There are 14 residues in the CDR3. The CDR3, as DNA: TGCGCCAGCAGCCAAGCAGAGATTTCCTACGAGCAGTACTTC. Translated, it gives CASSQAEISYEQYF.

CDR3 sequence (DNA): TGCGCCAGCAGCTTGGGACAGGGAATCCCTGAAGCTTTCTTT. It yields the protein CASSLGQGIPEAFF. The chain joins TRBV5-1 to TRBJ1-1; 7 nucleotides line up with TRBD1. With 0 bases clipped from V and 6 bases from J, the junction kept 5 bases outside the gene matches. Looked up from germline, CDR1 is SGHRS and CDR2 is YFSETQ. CDR3 length: 14 residues. The variable domain in full, with the rest retrieved from reference TRBV5-1 and TRBJ1-1, is KAGVTQTPRYLIKTRGQQVTLSCSPISGHRSVSWYQQTPGQGLQFLFEYFSETQRNKGNFPGRFSGRQFSNSRSEMNVSTLELGDSALYLCASSLGQGIPEAFFGQGTRLTVV.

This clonotype was detected many times. This chain joins TRBV29-1 and TRBJ2-7; D gene ambiguous. Germline V gene lookup returns CDR1 SQVTM and CDR2 ANQGSEA. With 5 bases removed from V and 2 bases from J, the gap between germline ends came to 7 bases. The CDR3 extends over 11 amino acids. The CDR3 nucleotides read TGCAGCGTTTCAGATACCTACGAGCAGTACTTC. Its translation: CSVSDTYEQYF.

This clonotype was recorded many times. The rearrangement uses TRBV7-9 and TRBJ2-2; 7 nucleotides match TRBD1. The CDR3 is 15 residues long. V shed 4 bases and J 4 bases; nucleotides not matched to a gene: 6. CDR1 SEHNR and CDR2 FQNEAQ come from the germline V gene (reference sequence). CDR3 sequence: CASSSLAGGTGELFF. CDR3 nucleotides: TGTGCCAGCAGCTCATTGGCAGGGGGCACCGGGGAGCTGTTTTTT.